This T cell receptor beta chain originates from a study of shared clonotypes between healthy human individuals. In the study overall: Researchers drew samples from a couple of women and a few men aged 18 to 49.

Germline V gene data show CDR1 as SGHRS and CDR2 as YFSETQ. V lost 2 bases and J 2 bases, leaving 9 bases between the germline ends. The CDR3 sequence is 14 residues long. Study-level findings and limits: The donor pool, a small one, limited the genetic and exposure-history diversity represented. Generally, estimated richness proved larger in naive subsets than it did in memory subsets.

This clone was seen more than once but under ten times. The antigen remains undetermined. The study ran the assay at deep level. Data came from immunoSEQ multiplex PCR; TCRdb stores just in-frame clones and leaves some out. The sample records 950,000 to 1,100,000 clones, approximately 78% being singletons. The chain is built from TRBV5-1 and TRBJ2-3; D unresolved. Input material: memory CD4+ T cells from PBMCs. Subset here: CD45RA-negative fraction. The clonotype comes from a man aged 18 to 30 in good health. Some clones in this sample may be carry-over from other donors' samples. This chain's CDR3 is CASSFRSITDTQYF. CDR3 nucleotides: TGCGCCAGCAGCTTTCGGAGTATCACAGATACGCAGTATTTT.